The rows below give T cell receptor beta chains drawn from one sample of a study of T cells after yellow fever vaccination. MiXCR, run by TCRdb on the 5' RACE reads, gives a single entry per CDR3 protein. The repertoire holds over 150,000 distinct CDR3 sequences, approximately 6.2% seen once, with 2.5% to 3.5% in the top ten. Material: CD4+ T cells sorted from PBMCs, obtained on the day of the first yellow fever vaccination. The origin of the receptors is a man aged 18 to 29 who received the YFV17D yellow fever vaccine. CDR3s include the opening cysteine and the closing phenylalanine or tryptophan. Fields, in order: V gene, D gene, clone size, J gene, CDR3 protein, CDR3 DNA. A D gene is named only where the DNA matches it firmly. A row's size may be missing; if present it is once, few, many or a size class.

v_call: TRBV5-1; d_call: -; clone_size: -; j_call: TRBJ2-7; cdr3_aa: CASSLAWDYEQYF; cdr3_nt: TGCGCCAGCAGCTTGGCCTGGGACTACGAGCAGTACTTC
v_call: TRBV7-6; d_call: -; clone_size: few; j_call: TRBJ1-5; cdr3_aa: CASSLGPTSWPQHF; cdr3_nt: TGTGCCAGCAGCTTAGGACCTACTAGTTGGCCCCAGCATTTT
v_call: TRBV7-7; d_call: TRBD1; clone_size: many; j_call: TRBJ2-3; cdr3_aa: CASSLEGTGGHTQYF; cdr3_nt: TGTGCCAGCAGCTTAGAAGGGACAGGGGGCCATACGCAGTATTTT
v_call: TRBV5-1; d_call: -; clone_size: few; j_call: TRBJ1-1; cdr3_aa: CASSSDSNTEAFF; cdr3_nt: TGCGCCAGCAGCTCGGACAGCAACACTGAAGCTTTCTTT
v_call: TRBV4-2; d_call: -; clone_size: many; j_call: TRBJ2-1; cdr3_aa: CASSQGSGEQFF; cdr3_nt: TGTGCCAGCAGCCAAGGGTCGGGTGAGCAGTTCTTC
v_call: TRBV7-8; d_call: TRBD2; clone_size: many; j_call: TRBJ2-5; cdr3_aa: CASSLVASGVEETQYF; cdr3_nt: TGTGCCAGCAGCTTAGTGGCTAGCGGGGTAGAAGAGACCCAGTACTTC
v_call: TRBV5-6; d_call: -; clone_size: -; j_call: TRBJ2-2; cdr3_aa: CASGPGVLCTGELFF; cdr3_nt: TGTGCCAGCGGCCCCGGGGTCCTCTGCACCGGGGAGCTGTTTTTT
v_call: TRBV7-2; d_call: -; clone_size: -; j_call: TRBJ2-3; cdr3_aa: CASSYRADTQYF; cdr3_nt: TGTGCCAGCAGCTACAGGGCAGATACGCAGTATTTT
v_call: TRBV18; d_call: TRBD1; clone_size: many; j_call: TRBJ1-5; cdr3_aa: CASSSQGNRVDQPQHF; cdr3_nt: TGTGCCAGCTCATCACAGGGGAATCGGGTGGATCAGCCCCAGCATTTT
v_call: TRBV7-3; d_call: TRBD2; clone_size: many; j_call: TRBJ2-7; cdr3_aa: CASSSKGTSDHEQYF; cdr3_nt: TGTGCCAGCAGCTCTAAGGGTACTAGCGATCACGAGCAGTACTTC
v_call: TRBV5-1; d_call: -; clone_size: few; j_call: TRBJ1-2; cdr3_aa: CASSSGTPYGYTF; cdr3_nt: TGCGCCAGCAGCAGCGGGACTCCATATGGCTACACCTTC
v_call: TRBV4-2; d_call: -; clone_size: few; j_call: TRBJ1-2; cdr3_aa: CASSPDPGQGPFYGYTF; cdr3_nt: TGTGCCAGCAGCCCAGACCCCGGGCAGGGCCCATTCTATGGCTACACCTTC
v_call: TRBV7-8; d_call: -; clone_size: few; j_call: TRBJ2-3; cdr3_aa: CASSAAATDTQYF; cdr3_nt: TGTGCCAGCAGCGCCGCGGCCACAGATACGCAGTATTTT
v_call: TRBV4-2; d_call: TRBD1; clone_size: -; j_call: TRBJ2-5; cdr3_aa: CASSGQGKETQYF; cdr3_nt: TGTGCCAGCAGCGGACAGGGAAAAGAGACCCAGTACTTC
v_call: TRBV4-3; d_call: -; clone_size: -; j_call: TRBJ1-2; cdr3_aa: CASSQEVGSGYTF; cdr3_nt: TGCGCCAGCAGCCAAGAGGTGGGGAGCGGCTACACCTTC
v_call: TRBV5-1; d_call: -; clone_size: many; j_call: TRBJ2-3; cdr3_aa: CASSLAGRVQYF; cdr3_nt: TGCGCCAGCAGCTTGGCGGGACGGGTGCAGTATTTT
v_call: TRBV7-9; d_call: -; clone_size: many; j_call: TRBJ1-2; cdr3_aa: CASSSLTGVNYGYTF; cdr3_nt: TGTGCCAGCAGCTCATTGACAGGTGTCAACTATGGCTACACCTTC
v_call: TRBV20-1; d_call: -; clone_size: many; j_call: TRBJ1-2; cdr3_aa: CSASEGNYGYTF; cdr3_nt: TGCAGTGCTAGCGAGGGAAACTATGGCTACACCTTC
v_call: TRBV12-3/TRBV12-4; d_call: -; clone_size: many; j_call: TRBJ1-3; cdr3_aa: CASSPGTGFFTIYF; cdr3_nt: TGTGCCAGCAGTCCCGGGACCGGGTTTTTCACCATATATTTT
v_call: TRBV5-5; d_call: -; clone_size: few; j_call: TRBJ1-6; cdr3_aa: CASSRIGGYSPLHF; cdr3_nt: TGTGCCAGCAGCCGCATCGGGGGTTATTCACCCCTCCACTTT
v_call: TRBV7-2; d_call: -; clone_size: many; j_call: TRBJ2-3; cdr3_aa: CASSHKGASVGADTQYF; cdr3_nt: TGTGCCAGCAGCCATAAGGGCGCGAGCGTCGGCGCAGATACGCAGTATTTT
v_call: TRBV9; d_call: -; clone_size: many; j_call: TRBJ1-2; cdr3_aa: CASSVGQLYGYTF; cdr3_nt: TGTGCCAGCAGCGTAGGGCAGCTCTATGGCTACACCTTC
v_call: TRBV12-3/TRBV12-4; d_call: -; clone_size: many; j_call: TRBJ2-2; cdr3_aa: CASSTRGSGELFF; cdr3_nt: TGTGCCAGCAGTACCCGAGGGTCCGGGGAGCTGTTTTTT
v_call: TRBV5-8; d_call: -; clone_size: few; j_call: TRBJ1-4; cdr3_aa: CASSRDGEKLFF; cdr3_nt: TGTGCCAGCAGCAGGGACGGAGAAAAACTGTTTTTT
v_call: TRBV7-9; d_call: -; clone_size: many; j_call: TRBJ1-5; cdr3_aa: CASSQSGSNQPQHF; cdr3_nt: TGTGCCAGCAGTCAATCGGGAAGCAATCAGCCCCAGCATTTT
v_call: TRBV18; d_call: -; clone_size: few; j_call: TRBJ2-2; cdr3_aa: CASSPSDRELFF; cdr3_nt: TGTGCCAGCTCACCATCGGACAGGGAGCTGTTTTTT
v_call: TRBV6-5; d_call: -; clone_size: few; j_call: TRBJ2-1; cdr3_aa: CASSLGTGEWGEQFF; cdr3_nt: TGTGCCAGCAGCCTCGGGACCGGAGAGTGGGGTGAGCAGTTCTTC
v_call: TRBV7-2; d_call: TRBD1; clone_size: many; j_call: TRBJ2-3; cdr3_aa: CASSPTGTGADTQYF; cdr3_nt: TGTGCCAGCAGCCCAACCGGGACAGGGGCAGATACGCAGTATTTT
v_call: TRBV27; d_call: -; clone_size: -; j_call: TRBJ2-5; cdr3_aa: CASSWGVEETQYF; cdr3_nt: TGTGCCAGCAGCTGGGGGGTAGAAGAGACCCAGTACTTC
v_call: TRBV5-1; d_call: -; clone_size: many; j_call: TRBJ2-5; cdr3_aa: CASSRNPSEETQYF; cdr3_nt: TGCGCCAGCAGCCGGAACCCGTCGGAGGAGACCCAGTACTTC
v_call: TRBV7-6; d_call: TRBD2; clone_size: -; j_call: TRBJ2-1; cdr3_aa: CASSGRLAGMQFF; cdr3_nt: TGTGCCAGCAGCGGGAGACTAGCGGGTATGCAGTTCTTC
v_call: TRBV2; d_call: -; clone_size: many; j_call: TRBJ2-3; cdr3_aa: CASSEIFADTQYF; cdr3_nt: TGTGCCAGCAGTGAAATTTTTGCAGATACGCAGTATTTT
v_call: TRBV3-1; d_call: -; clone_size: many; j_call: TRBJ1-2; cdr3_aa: CASSQEPGGLYGYTF; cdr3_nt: TGTGCCAGCAGCCAAGAACCTGGGGGCTTATATGGCTACACCTTC
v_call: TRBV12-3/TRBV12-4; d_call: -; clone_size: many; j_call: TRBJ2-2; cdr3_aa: CASSLEETGELFF; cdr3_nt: TGTGCCAGCAGTTTAGAGGAGACCGGGGAGCTGTTTTTT
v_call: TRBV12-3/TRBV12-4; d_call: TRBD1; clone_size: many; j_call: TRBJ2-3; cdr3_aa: CASSFPLRTGTNTQYF; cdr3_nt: TGTGCCAGCAGTTTTCCCCTCCGGACAGGGACAAATACGCAGTATTTT
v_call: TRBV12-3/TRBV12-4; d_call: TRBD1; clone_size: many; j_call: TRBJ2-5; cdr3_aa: CASSMTGGRETQYF; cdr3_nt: TGTGCCAGCAGCATGACAGGGGGAAGGGAGACCCAGTACTTC
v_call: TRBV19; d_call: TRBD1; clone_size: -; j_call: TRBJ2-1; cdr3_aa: CASRSTGDVEQFF; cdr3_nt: TGTGCCAGTAGATCTACAGGGGATGTAGAGCAGTTCTTC
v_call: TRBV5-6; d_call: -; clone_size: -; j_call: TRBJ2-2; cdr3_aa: CASSAWADNTGELFF; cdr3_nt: TGTGCCAGCAGCGCCTGGGCGGATAACACCGGGGAGCTGTTTTTT
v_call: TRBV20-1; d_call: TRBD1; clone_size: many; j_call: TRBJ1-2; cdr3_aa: CSARDQGQGEGYTF; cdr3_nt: TGCAGTGCTAGAGATCAGGGACAGGGGGAAGGCTACACCTTC
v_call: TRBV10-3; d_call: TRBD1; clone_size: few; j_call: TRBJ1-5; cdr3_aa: CAISSRISGQGGWQPQHF; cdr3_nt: TGTGCCATCAGCTCGAGAATTTCGGGACAGGGGGGTTGGCAGCCCCAGCATTTT
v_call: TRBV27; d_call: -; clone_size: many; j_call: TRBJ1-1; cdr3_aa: CASSLRVVSTEAFF; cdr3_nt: TGTGCCAGCAGTTTACGGGTAGTGAGCACTGAAGCTTTCTTT
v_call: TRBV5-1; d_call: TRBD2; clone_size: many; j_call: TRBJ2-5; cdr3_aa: CASSSLAGGTETQYF; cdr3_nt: TGCGCCAGCTCTTCTTTGGCGGGGGGAACAGAGACCCAGTACTTC
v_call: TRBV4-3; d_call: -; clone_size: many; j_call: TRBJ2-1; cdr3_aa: CASSQEGHSDEQFF; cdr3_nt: TGCGCCAGCAGCCAAGAGGGCCACTCCGATGAGCAGTTCTTC
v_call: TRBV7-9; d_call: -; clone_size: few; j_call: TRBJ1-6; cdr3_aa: CASSSGPGSYNSPLHF; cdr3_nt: TGTGCCAGCAGCTCCGGCCCAGGGTCCTATAATTCACCCCTCCACTTT
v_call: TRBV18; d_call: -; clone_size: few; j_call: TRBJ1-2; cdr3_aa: CASSPGGPNYGYTF; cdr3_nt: TGTGCCAGCTCACCTGGGGGCCCCAACTATGGCTACACCTTC
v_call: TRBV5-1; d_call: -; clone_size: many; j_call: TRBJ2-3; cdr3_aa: CASSLEGGSTDTQYF; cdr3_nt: TGCGCCAGCAGCTTGGAAGGGGGTAGCACAGATACGCAGTATTTT
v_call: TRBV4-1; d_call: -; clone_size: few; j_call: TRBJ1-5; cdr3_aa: CASSQQQVGNQPQHF; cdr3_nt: TGCGCCAGCAGCCAGCAACAGGTTGGCAATCAGCCCCAGCATTTT
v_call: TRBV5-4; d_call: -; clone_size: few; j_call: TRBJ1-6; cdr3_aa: CASSSAGTAYNSPLHF; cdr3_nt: TGTGCCAGCAGCTCCGCCGGGACGGCCTATAATTCACCCCTCCACTTT
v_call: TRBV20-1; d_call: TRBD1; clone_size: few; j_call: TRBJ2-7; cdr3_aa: CSATGTGRYEQYF; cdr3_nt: TGCAGTGCTACCGGGACAGGGCGCTACGAGCAGTACTTC
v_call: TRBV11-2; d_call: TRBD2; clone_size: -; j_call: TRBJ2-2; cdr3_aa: CASSWGLAGGRSGELFF; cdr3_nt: TGTGCCAGCAGCTGGGGACTAGCGGGGGGGCGATCCGGGGAGCTGTTTTTT
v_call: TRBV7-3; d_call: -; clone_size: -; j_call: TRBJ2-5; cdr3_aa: CASSAGLGGRETQYF; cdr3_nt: TGTGCCAGCAGCGCCGGACTAGGGGGGCGGGAGACCCAGTACTTC
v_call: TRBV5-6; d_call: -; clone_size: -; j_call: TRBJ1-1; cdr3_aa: CASSLDQGLRAFF; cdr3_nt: TGTGCCAGCAGCCTAGACCAAGGGCTACGAGCTTTCTTT
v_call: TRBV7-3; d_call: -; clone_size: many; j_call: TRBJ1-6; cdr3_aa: CASSLSGGGSPLHF; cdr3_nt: TGTGCCAGCAGCTTAAGTGGGGGAGGTTCACCCCTCCACTTT